This T cell receptor (beta chain) was recovered during a study of blood T cells in healthy people across ages. Findings of the study overall: PBMCs left unsorted prevented a conclusive naive versus antigen-experienced comparison.

Samples had at least 7 million PBMCs isolated from them. Next came a second PCR, run for about 6 to 12 cycles, which used a sample-barcoded 5' primer along with a J-beta primer mix. Each CDR3 protein gets one entry after TCRdb re-called the 5' RACE reads with MiXCR. This sample has approximately 820,000 distinct CDR3 sequences; more than 40% occur once, and the top ten carry around 18%. On this clonotype: Antigen specificity is unknown.

Trimming left V 6 bases short and J 1 base short, with 12 bases between. The CDR3 is made up of 14 amino acids. In germline, CDR1 is SEHNR, CDR2 FQNEAQ (reference sequence). This rearrangement joins TRBV7-9 to TRBJ1-1; D may be TRBD1 (6 bases). The receptor comes from a man aged 55 to 69 in good health. The specimen was blood. CDR3 in amino acids: CASRDSGQNTEAFF. Here the CDR3 DNA reads TGTGCCAGCAGAGACTCGGGACAGAACACTGAAGCTTTCTTT.